This T cell receptor beta chain is from a study of beta chain features in type 1 diabetes. Since all of the isolated RNA was reverse transcribed, expressed TCRB transcripts were what got sequenced. This table comes from immunoSEQ multiplex PCR, and its TCRdb copy is limited to in-frame clones, with some not included. The table shows fewer than 550,000 clones, with about an eighth occurring only once. Trimming left V 3 bases short and J 5 bases short, with 14 bases between. The CDR3 covers 15 residues. Germline V gene sequence: CDR1 MDHEN, CDR2 SYDVKM. Source material: naive CD4+ T cells from blood. The chain joins TRBV28 to TRBJ1-5; the D gene is possibly TRBD1 (5 bases). The receptor comes from a woman aged 18-29 years in good health. The CDR3 protein is CASSLVGASYQPQHF. Here the CDR3 DNA reads TGTGCCAGCAGTTTGGTTGGGGCATCTTATCAGCCCCAGCATTTT.